A selection of T cell receptor beta chains follows, all from one sample in a study of identical twins. TCRdb processed the 5' RACE reads anew with MiXCR; each CDR3 protein has one entry. This table has roughly 1.6 million distinct CDR3 sequences, under 35% appearing once. The sample taken for sequencing was cord blood. Receptor source: a newborn girl in good health. The CDR3 runs from the conserved cysteine through the conserved F or W. Each record gives: D gene, clone size, J gene, V gene, CDR3 protein, CDR3 DNA. A D gene is named only where the DNA matches it firmly. The size of a clone is reported for some rows only, either as once, few or many, or as a class for expanded clones.

>NA|few|TRBJ1-6|TRBV2
CASSVGPIHSPLHF
TGTGCCAGCAGTGTCGGGCCGATTCATTCACCCCTCCACTTT
>NA|NA|TRBJ1-2|TRBV30
CAWSGQNYGYTF
TGTGCCTGGAGTGGGCAGAACTATGGCTACACCTTC
>TRBD2|NA|TRBJ2-3|TRBV19
CASSTIALVAGADTQYF
TGTGCCAGTAGTACGATCGCACTGGTAGCGGGAGCGGATACGCAGTATTTT
>TRBD1|few|TRBJ2-7|TRBV6-1
CASSERAGGSYEQYF
TGTGCCAGCAGTGAACGGGCAGGGGGCTCCTACGAGCAGTACTTC
>NA|few|TRBJ1-1|TRBV10-3
CAISRDTMNTEAFF
TGTGCCATCAGTAGAGACACCATGAACACTGAAGCTTTCTTT
>NA|NA|TRBJ2-1|TRBV2
CASKTDSYNEQFF
TGTGCCAGCAAGACAGACTCCTACAATGAGCAGTTCTTC
>TRBD1|NA|TRBJ2-1|TRBV7-9
CASSHPTNRGSSYNEQFF
TGTGCCAGCAGCCACCCCACCAACAGGGGATCTTCCTACAATGAGCAGTTCTTC
>NA|few|TRBJ1-2|TRBV27
CASSPLNRGYTF
TGTGCCAGCAGCCCACTTAATCGTGGCTACACCTTC
>NA|NA|TRBJ1-6|TRBV20-1
CSARTDRDNSPLHF
TGCAGTGCTAGGACAGATAGAGATAATTCACCCCTCCACTTT
>NA|few|TRBJ1-2|TRBV24-1
CATSRTPGYGYTF
TGTGCCACCTCAAGGACTCCTGGCTATGGCTACACCTTC
>TRBD1|NA|TRBJ1-5|TRBV12-3/TRBV12-4
CASSLAGTGFQPQHF
TGTGCCAGCAGTTTAGCCGGGACAGGGTTTCAGCCCCAGCATTTT
>TRBD1|NA|TRBJ1-2|TRBV15
CATSRDGQGEGYGYTF
TGTGCCACCAGCAGAGATGGACAGGGGGAGGGCTATGGCTACACCTTC
>TRBD2|few|TRBJ2-1|TRBV6-2/TRBV6-3
CASSSGLAGMNEQFF
TGTGCCAGCAGTTCCGGACTAGCGGGGATGAATGAGCAGTTCTTC
>TRBD1|NA|TRBJ1-4|TRBV4-2
CASSQKGTDNEKLFF
TGTGCCAGCAGCCAAAAAGGGACAGATAATGAAAAACTGTTTTTT
>NA|NA|TRBJ2-7|TRBV20-1
CSARDTLLGYEQYF
TGCAGTGCTAGAGACACTTTGCTAGGCTACGAGCAGTACTTC
>NA|NA|TRBJ2-7|TRBV19
CASSPQLSSYEQYF
TGTGCCAGTAGTCCCCAACTGAGCTCCTACGAGCAGTACTTC
>TRBD1|NA|TRBJ1-6|TRBV29-1
CSVADRADSPLHF
TGCAGCGTTGCTGACAGGGCTGATTCACCCCTCCACTTT
>NA|NA|TRBJ2-5|TRBV5-1
CASSLRPGQETQYF
TGCGCCAGCAGCTTGCGTCCAGGGCAAGAGACCCAGTACTTC
>NA|few|TRBJ2-1|TRBV5-8
CASNAGGDSSYNEQFF
TGTGCCAGCAACGCCGGGGGGGACAGTTCCTACAATGAGCAGTTCTTC
>NA|few|TRBJ2-7|TRBV25-1
CASSEVGWTYEQYF
TGTGCCAGCAGTGAAGTAGGGTGGACCTACGAGCAGTACTTC
>NA|many|TRBJ1-2|TRBV6-1
CASKDGPYGYTF
TGTGCCAGCAAAGACGGACCCTATGGCTACACCTTC
>NA|NA|TRBJ1-3|TRBV12-3/TRBV12-4
CASSKKRGTRSGNTIYF
TGTGCCAGCAGTAAAAAGCGGGGGACCCGCTCTGGAAACACCATATATTTT
>NA|NA|TRBJ2-2|TRBV5-1
CASSLPRSKGELFF
TGCGCCAGCAGCTTACCTCGGAGTAAGGGGGAGCTGTTTTTT